The 18 T cell receptor beta chains below were found in one sample sequenced in a study of cytomegalovirus exposure and HLA in healthy donors. Use of 60 Vbeta and 13 Jbeta primers characterized the PCR. Repertoires were generated with immunoSEQ multiplex PCR, while TCRdb's copy carries only in-frame clones and drops some. This table holds 110,000 to 150,000 clones, 75% to 85% found once. What was sequenced was PBMCs. These receptors originate from a woman aged 18-29 years in good health and CMV-seropositive.

This chain links TRBV19 with TRBJ2-7; TRBD1 matches at 7 bases. The CDR3 covers 14 residues. Germline V gives CDR1 LNHDA, CDR2 SQIVND (reference sequence). Losses at the gene ends were 5 bases for V and 0 bases for J; bases not matched to a gene: 4. The CDR3: CASSRGGLSYEQYF. The CDR3 nucleotides are TGTGCCAGTAGTCGAGGGGGCCTCTCCTACGAGCAGTACTTC.

This chain uses TRBV5-4 with TRBJ1-2; 12 bases match TRBD1. Germline CDR1 reads SGHNT; CDR2 reads YYREEE (reference sequence). J lost 6 bases, V lost 0 bases, and 6 bases had no gene match. The CDR3 has 16 residues. CDR3 bases: TGTGCCAGCAGCTTGGGCGGGGGGACAGGGGGCGATGGCTACACCTTC. It encodes CASSLGGGTGGDGYTF.

Here the CDR3 DNA reads TGTGCCAGCTCAAACCGGGGGACCGCATCCCAAGAGACCCAGTACTTC. Translated, it gives CASSNRGTASQETQYF. The chain couples TRBV18 to TRBJ2-5; tentatively, D is TRBD2 (6 bases). The CDR3 length is 16 residues. The germline V gene encodes CDR1 KGHSH and CDR2 LQKENI. Deletions cut 5 bases from V and 1 base from J, with 17 bases between.

The chain joins TRBV28 to TRBJ1-5, with TRBD1 as a possible D gene (5 bases). Germline loops: CDR1 MDHEN, CDR2 SYDVKM. V lost 5 bases and J 6 bases, leaving 20 bases between the germline ends. The CDR3 extends over 16 amino acids. The CDR3 reads CASSPPWAGKSQPQHF. In nucleotides, the CDR3 is TGTGCCAGCAGTCCGCCGTGGGCAGGGAAGAGTCAGCCCCAGCATTTT. Full variable domain (outside the CDR3, taken from reference TRBV28 and TRBJ1-5): DVKVTQSSRYLVKRTGEKVFLECVQDMDHENMFWYRQDPGLGLRLIYFSYDVKMKEKGDIPEGYSVSREKKERFSLILESASTNQTSMYLCASSPPWAGKSQPQHFGDGTRLSIL.

This clone was counted a few times. The chain combines TRBV7-2 with TRBJ2-1, with 11 bases matching TRBD2. The CDR3 runs to 16 residues. J was trimmed by 7 bases and V by 6 bases; bases with no gene match: 11. CDR1 is SGHTA, CDR2 FQGNSA, per germline. DNA for the CDR3: TGTGCCAGCAGTCTTATAGCGGGGGGGACATTGAATGAGCAGTTCTTC. It yields the protein CASSLIAGGTLNEQFF.

This clone was observed a handful of times. This chain joins TRBV25-1 and TRBJ2-5; weak D call: TRBD2 (5 bases). The V end was cut by 8 bases, the J end by 5 bases, with 9 bases between. The CDR3 contains 11 residues. The germline V gene encodes CDR1 MGHDK and CDR2 SYGVNS. CDR3 DNA: TGTGCCAGCGCACCGGGGGAGACCCAGTACTTC. It is translated as CASAPGETQYF. Full variable domain (outside the CDR3, taken from reference TRBV25-1 and TRBJ2-5): EADIYQTPRYLVIGTGKKITLECSQTMGHDKMYWYQQDPGMELHLIHYSYGVNSTEKGDLSSESTVSRIRTEHFPLTLESARPSHTSQYLCASAPGETQYFGPGTRLLVL.

The V gene is TRBV5-1, the J gene TRBJ1-4; the D gene is possibly TRBD1 (5 bases). In germline, CDR1 is SGHRS, CDR2 YFSETQ. The V gene lost 0 bases and the J gene lost 4 bases, with 16 bases spanning the gap. CDR3 length: 17 residues. The DNA of the CDR3 is TGCGCCAGCAGCTTGGAGGGGTGGAGGGACGGTAATGAAAAACTGTTTTTT. Protein sequence: CASSLEGWRDGNEKLFF.

The chain is built from TRBV7-6 and TRBJ2-1; TRBD2 agrees at 9 bases. The CDR3 has 15 amino acids. V shed 5 bases, J shed 2 bases, and the junction held 4 bases outside the gene matches. Germline lookup yields CDR1 SGHVS and CDR2 FNYEAQ. The CDR3 spells CASSRLAGAYNEQFF. The CDR3 nucleotides read TGTGCCAGCAGCAGATTAGCGGGAGCCTACAATGAGCAGTTCTTC.

Only a few counts were recorded for this clone. The chain carries TRBV29-1 and TRBJ1-2; 7 positions match TRBD1. J gave up 5 bases and V 0 bases, and 6 bases lay outside the gene matches. Germline values: CDR1 SQVTM, CDR2 ANQGSEA. The CDR3 loop spans 14 amino acids. The CDR3 DNA sequence: TGCAGCGTTGAAGAGGGGACGACAGGGTATGGCTACACCTTC. Its translation is CSVEEGTTGYGYTF.

The V call is TRBV6-5, the J call TRBJ1-2, with TRBD1 matching 7 bases. The germline CDR1 and CDR2 sequences are MNHEY and SVGAGI. Trimming at V came to 2 bases and at J to 4 bases, leaving 4 bases not matched to a gene. The length of the CDR3 is 14 residues. CDR3 coding DNA: TGTGCCAGCAGTTACCAGACAGGGCCCTATGGCTACACCTTC. Translated, it gives CASSYQTGPYGYTF.

V gene TRBV6-1 combines with J gene TRBJ1-6; D is uncertain. The CDR3 runs to 13 residues. Between the trimmed V and J ends, which lost 7 bases and 8 bases, there was a span of 12 bases. CDR1 is MNHNS and CDR2 is SASEGT in the germline V gene. CDR3 residues: CASKESEDSPLHF. CDR3 DNA sequence: TGTGCCAGCAAGGAGAGCGAGGATTCACCCCTCCACTTT.

The chain carries TRBV4-3 and TRBJ2-3, with 7 bases identical to TRBD1. Trimming took 0 bases from V and 2 from J; bases not matched to a gene: 11. The germline V gene has CDR1 LGHNA and CDR2 YSLEER. The CDR3 consists of 18 residues. Here the CDR3 reads CASSQDLAGGAVTDTQYF. The DNA of the CDR3 is TGCGCCAGCAGCCAAGATTTGGCAGGGGGAGCGGTCACAGATACGCAGTATTTT.

The chain is built from TRBV6-1 and TRBJ1-1; the match to TRBD1 covers 7 bases. Trimming removed 5 bases from V and 0 bases from J; junction bases left unmatched: 6. Germline lookup yields CDR1 MNHNS and CDR2 SASEGT. This CDR3 has 15 residues. CDR3 protein: CASSRPQGVNTEAFF. CDR3 sequence (DNA): TGTGCCAGCAGTCGCCCGCAGGGGGTGAACACTGAAGCTTTCTTT.

This chain connects TRBV4-1 to TRBJ2-5; a possible D gene is TRBD2 (6 bases). V was clipped by 8 bases and J by 6 bases, with 13 bases between them. The length of the CDR3 is 12 residues. Germline CDR1 and CDR2: MGHRA and YSYEKL. In DNA, the CDR3 is TGCGCCAGCGAGGGACTGGGGAAGACCCAGTACTTC. It specifies CASEGLGKTQYF.

This clone has more than one count but fewer than ten. This chain uses TRBV4-2 with TRBJ1-1, with TRBD1 as a possible D gene (5 bases). Per germline, CDR1 LGHNA and CDR2 YNFKEQ. The length of the CDR3 is 15 residues. Trimming took 1 base from V and 4 from J, leaving 13 bases between them. In nucleotides, the CDR3 is TGTGCCAGCAGCCAAGCTGGTCAGGGCGCCACTGAAGCTTTCTTT. Protein product: CASSQAGQGATEAFF.

The chain carries TRBV18 and TRBJ2-7; 7 bases agree with TRBD1. The CDR3 totals 15 residues. J was trimmed by 1 base and V by 6 bases; bases with no gene match: 9. The V gene's germline CDR1 is KGHSH and CDR2 LQKENI. In nucleotides, the CDR3 is TGTGCCAGCTCCTCGAGACAGGGATCTTCCTACGAGCAGTACTTC. Translated, it gives CASSSRQGSSYEQYF.

The chain links TRBV5-1 to TRBJ1-1, with 7 bases identical to TRBD1. This CDR3 comprises 15 residues. Germline values: CDR1 SGHRS, CDR2 YFSETQ. V was clipped by 3 bases and J by 8 bases; unmatched bases: 13. The CDR3 protein is CASSWRTGLVNEAFF. The DNA of the CDR3 is TGCGCCAGCAGCTGGAGGACAGGTTTAGTTAACGAAGCTTTCTTT.

CDR3 DNA sequence: TGTGCCAGCAGCCTACCGACTAGCGGGGCGAGCGGGGAGCTGTTTTTT. This sequence encodes CASSLPTSGASGELFF. The chain uses TRBV5-4 and TRBJ2-2, with TRBD2 matching over 11 bases. The junction had 9 bases not matched to a gene; V was cut back by 4 bases and J by 7 bases. The germline V gene encodes CDR1 SGHNT and CDR2 YYREEE (reference sequence). This CDR3 has 16 amino acids.